This passage covers 27 T cell receptor beta chains from one sample sequenced in a study of T cell changes during pregnancy in multiple sclerosis. Sequencing was performed with immunoSEQ multiplex PCR; in TCRdb, only in-frame clones are kept and a portion is missing. The data contain roughly 40,000 clones, 91% of them singletons. The sample consisted of CD8+ T cells from peripheral blood mononuclear cells, taken before pregnancy. The receptors were gathered from a female donor with multiple sclerosis, enrolled in a pregnancy study.

The J gene is TRBJ2-7, the V gene TRBV6-4; TRBD2 is a possible D gene (6 bases). The CDR3 totals 14 residues. In germline, CDR1 is MRHNA, CDR2 SNTAGT. Between the trimmed V and J ends, which lost 3 bases and 0 bases, there was a span of 9 bases. CDR3 sequence reads: CASSERESSYEQYF. The CDR3 coding sequence is TGTGCCAGCAGTGAACGGGAGAGCTCCTACGAGCAGTACTTC.

In nucleotides, the CDR3 is TGTGCCAGCAGCACCCGGGCGGACCGGGAGCTTCAGTACTTC. Translating gives CASSTRADRELQYF. The V gene is TRBV27, the J gene TRBJ2-4; TRBD2 is a possible D gene (6 bases). The CDR3 has 14 residues. The V end was cut by 6 bases, the J end by 11 bases, with 20 bases between. CDR1 and CDR2 (germline): MNHEY, SMNVEV (reference sequence).

This rearrangement joins TRBV29-1 to TRBJ2-3, with 9 positions matching TRBD2. The germline V gene encodes CDR1 SQVTM and CDR2 ANQGSEA. The CDR3 runs 14 residues. Trimming cost V 7 bases and J 1 base; bases outside gene matches: 6. The CDR3 region has the DNA TGCAGCGGGGACCCTAGCGGGGGCACAGATACGCAGTATTTT. Protein product: CSGDPSGGTDTQYF.

This sequence joins TRBV23-1 and TRBJ2-5; 9 bases match TRBD1. TRBV23-1 is given ORF status, its function remaining uncertain. The V gene end was trimmed by 1 base and the J gene end by 1 base; junction bases not matched to a gene: 4. CDR3 length: 16 residues. The CDR3 DNA sequence: TGCGCCAGCAGTCAATTACCGGGACAGGGCCAAGAGACCCAGTACTTC. Translation gives CASSQLPGQGQETQYF.

In DNA form, the CDR3 reads TGTGCCAGCAGCTTTAGCTCTGCAGATACGCAGTATTTT. Its protein product is CASSFSSADTQYF. The rearrangement uses TRBV7-8 and TRBJ2-3; no clear D gene. Germline V gene lookup returns CDR1 SGHVS and CDR2 FQNEAQ. The CDR3 spans 13 residues. The V end was cut by 3 bases, the J end by 4 bases, with 8 bases between.

The chain recombines TRBV7-9 with TRBJ2-3; D not certain. The CDR3 extends over 14 amino acids. The V end lost 5 bases, the J end lost 0 bases, and 9 bases lay between the germline ends. Germline V lookup: CDR1 SEHNR, CDR2 FQNEAQ (reference sequence). The CDR3 region is CASSQLRSTDTQYF. DNA for the CDR3: TGTGCCAGCAGCCAACTCCGTAGCACAGATACGCAGTATTTT.

The chain carries TRBV27 and TRBJ2-6, with 7 bases lining up with TRBD1. The CDR3 has 18 amino acids. V was pared by 6 bases and J by 1 base, with 12 bases of the junction left unmatched. CDR1 is MNHEY, CDR2 SMNVEV, per germline (reference sequence). CDR3 bases: TGTGCCAGCAGCCGGGACAGAAACGTAATTTCTGGGGCCAACGTCCTGACTTTC. Protein: CASSRDRNVISGANVLTF.

The chain recombines TRBV29-1 with TRBJ2-7; D is unclear. Germline V CDR1 and CDR2: SQVTM, ANQGSEA. The CDR3 is 12 residues long. Trimming cost V 4 bases and J 5 bases, with 12 bases left between them. The CDR3 nucleotides are TGCAGCGTTGGAGCGATAGGTAACGAGCAGTACTTC. Translated: CSVGAIGNEQYF.

This sequence joins TRBV2 and TRBJ2-7; D remains ambiguous. Germline V gene sequence: CDR1 SNHLY, CDR2 FYNNEI. The CDR3 covers 13 residues. The ends were cut back, 3 bases at V and 3 bases at J, with 9 bases in the middle. The CDR3 is CASSDQGDYEQYF. CDR3 in DNA: TGTGCCAGCAGTGATCAAGGAGACTACGAGCAGTACTTC.

This rearrangement joins TRBV28 to TRBJ2-7; 9 bases line up with TRBD1. The CDR3 sequence is 14 residues long. CDR1 and CDR2 from the germline V gene are MDHEN and SYDVKM. Trimming at V came to 4 bases and at J to 5 bases, leaving 6 bases not matched to a gene. This CDR3 reads CASSSGQGWNEQYF. The CDR3 nucleotides read TGTGCCAGCAGTTCCGGACAGGGGTGGAACGAGCAGTACTTC. The full variable domain, its missing parts supplied by reference TRBV28 and TRBJ2-7, is DVKVTQSSRYLVKRTGEKVFLECVQDMDHENMFWYRQDPGLGLRLIYFSYDVKMKEKGDIPEGYSVSREKKERFSLILESASTNQTSMYLCASSSGQGWNEQYFGPGTRLTVT.

The chain carries TRBV7-9 and TRBJ2-5; 11 nucleotides line up with TRBD2. With the DNA end fitting TRBJ2-7 better, the J assignment may be wrong. The CDR3 has 14 amino acids. Germline assignment: CDR1 SEHNR and CDR2 FQNEAQ (reference sequence). The CDR3, as DNA: TGTGCCAGCAGCTTTGGACTAGCGGGCTACGAGCAGTACTTC. Its translation is CASSFGLAGYEQYF.

V and J are TRBV11-2 and TRBJ2-3; 9 bases are a match to TRBD1. Per germline, CDR1 SGHAT and CDR2 FQNNGV. The CDR3 contains 15 residues. With V trimmed by 5 bases and J by 0 bases, 3 bases remained unmatched. The chain's CDR3 is CASSPGQGSTDTQYF. CDR3 nucleotides: TGTGCCAGCAGCCCGGGACAGGGTAGCACAGATACGCAGTATTTT.

The chain joins TRBV27 to TRBJ2-1, with TRBD2 matching over 13 bases. The CDR3 spans 17 residues. Germline V lookup: CDR1 MNHEY, CDR2 SMNVEV (reference sequence). Trimming removed 5 bases from V and 2 bases from J; junction bases left unmatched: 6. The CDR3 sequence is CASSPGLAGVPYNEQFF. CDR3 DNA: TGTGCCAGCAGTCCCGGACTAGCGGGAGTACCCTACAATGAGCAGTTCTTC.

V is TRBV4-3 and J is TRBJ1-6, with 8 bases that match TRBD1. J was trimmed by 6 bases and V by 0 bases; bases with no gene match: 1. This CDR3 is 15 amino acids long. Germline V gives CDR1 LGHNA, CDR2 YSLEER. CDR3 protein: CASSQEGTGNSPLHF. In nucleotides, the CDR3 is TGCGCCAGCAGCCAAGAGGGGACAGGTAATTCACCCCTCCACTTT.

V usage is TRBV28 and J usage is TRBJ2-1; the D is unclear. There are 17 residues in the CDR3. Germline V gene data show CDR1 as MDHEN and CDR2 as SYDVKM. V was clipped by 1 base and J by 0 bases, with 13 bases between them. The CDR3 nucleotides read TGTGCCAGCAGTTTATCCCCGACTCGGAGCTCCTACAATGAGCAGTTCTTC. This encodes CASSLSPTRSSYNEQFF.

As regards this clone: Other DNA sequences from this sample encode an identical CDR3 as well. The genes are TRBV7-2 and TRBJ2-1; TRBD2 matches 9 bases. The CDR3 totals 15 residues. Losses at the gene ends were 2 bases for V and 5 bases for J; bases not matched to a gene: 4. Per the germline V gene, CDR1 is SGHTA and CDR2 is FQGNSA. The CDR3 reads CASSLTSGRHNEQFF. The CDR3 coding sequence is TGTGCCAGCAGCTTAACAAGCGGGAGGCACAATGAGCAGTTCTTC.

This clone was counted between two and nine times. The chain uses TRBV7-9 and TRBJ2-3; 7 nucleotides agree with TRBD2. The V segment lost 8 bases and the J segment 14 bases; nucleotides outside the gene matches: 7. The CDR3 contains 10 residues. From germline, CDR1 is SEHNR and CDR2 FQNEAQ (reference sequence). CDR3 coding DNA: TGTGCCAGCGAGGCGGGAGCTTGGTATTTT. It specifies CASEAGAWYF.

The gene calls are TRBV27 and TRBJ2-7; possibly TRBD1 for D (7 bases). Per germline, CDR1 MNHEY and CDR2 SMNVEV (reference sequence). The CDR3 runs 14 residues. Trimming left V 0 bases short and J 4 bases short, with 10 bases between. This CDR3 is CASSLSPGGYEQYF. The CDR3 DNA is TGTGCCAGCAGTTTATCGCCAGGGGGGTACGAGCAGTACTTC.

The rearrangement links TRBV6-6 to TRBJ1-5, with a weak D call TRBD1 (5 bases). The germline V gene has CDR1 MNHNY and CDR2 SVGAGI (reference sequence). There are 13 residues in the CDR3. Deletions cut 2 bases from V and 7 bases from J, with 9 bases between. As DNA, the CDR3 is TGTGCCAGCAGTTACGGGGCTTACCAGCCCCAGCATTTT. Translating it yields CASSYGAYQPQHF.

V gene TRBV7-6 combines with J gene TRBJ2-7; a weak D match, TRBD1 (5 bases). Per germline, CDR1 SGHVS and CDR2 FNYEAQ. The ends were cut back, 1 base at V and 4 bases at J, with 8 bases in the middle. The CDR3 has 13 amino acids. CDR3 loop: CASSLGDRYEQYF. As DNA, the CDR3 is TGTGCCAGCAGCTTAGGAGACAGATACGAGCAGTACTTC.

The chain couples TRBV10-3 to TRBJ2-2, with TRBD1 as a possible D gene (5 bases). V was shortened by 10 bases and J by 0 bases, with 12 bases between the two germline ends. The CDR3 is made up of 14 amino acids. CDR1 is ENHRY, CDR2 SYGVKD, per germline. The chain's CDR3 is CATAGPSNTGELFF. CDR3 sequence (DNA): TGTGCCACCGCAGGGCCCTCGAACACCGGGGAGCTGTTTTTT.

In DNA, the CDR3 is TGTGCCAGCTCACCCGGACAGGCCTCCTACGAGCAGTACTTC. Translated, it gives CASSPGQASYEQYF. The rearrangement joins TRBV18 to TRBJ2-7, with 7 nucleotides matching TRBD1. Germline lookup yields CDR1 KGHSH and CDR2 LQKENI. V shed 3 bases and J 0 bases; nucleotides not matched to a gene: 2. CDR3 length equals 14 residues.

This rearrangement joins TRBV27 to TRBJ2-1; 10 nucleotides agree with TRBD2. The germline CDR1 and CDR2 sequences are MNHEY and SMNVEV (reference sequence). With V trimmed by 1 base and J by 4 bases, 4 bases remained unmatched. The CDR3 length is 16 residues. The CDR3 DNA reads TGTGCCAGCAGTTTATTGATAGCGGGAGGATACAATGAGCAGTTCTTC. Its protein is CASSLLIAGGYNEQFF.

This chain links TRBV27 with TRBJ1-5; a possible D gene is TRBD1 (6 bases). V was cut by 5 bases and J by 4 bases, with 12 bases left in between. Looked up from germline, CDR1 is MNHEY and CDR2 is SMNVEV (reference sequence). The CDR3 consists of 14 residues. CDR3 nucleotide sequence: TGTGCCAGCAGTCCACAGGGTTGGAATCAGCCCCAGCATTTT. Translating gives CASSPQGWNQPQHF.

This chain connects TRBV27 to TRBJ2-3, with TRBD1 as a possible D gene (5 bases). CDR1 is MNHEY, CDR2 SMNVEV, per germline (reference sequence). The CDR3 spans 15 residues. The V gene lost 6 bases and the J gene lost 2 bases, with 15 bases spanning the gap. In nucleotides, the CDR3 is TGTGCCAGCAGCACCCGACAGACCTACACAGATACGCAGTATTTT. Translating gives CASSTRQTYTDTQYF.

The V call is TRBV13, the J call TRBJ1-4, with D maybe TRBD1 (5 bases). CDR1 and CDR2 (germline): PRHDT, FYEKMQ (reference sequence). V was shortened by 5 bases and J by 8 bases, with 12 bases between the two germline ends. The CDR3 totals 13 residues. In DNA, the CDR3 is TGTGCCAGCAGCCACCTGACAGAGGAAAAACTGTTTTTT. It yields the protein CASSHLTEEKLFF. Full variable domain (missing parts from reference TRBV13 and TRBJ1-4): AAGVIQSPRHLIKEKRETATLKCYPIPRHDTVYWYQQGPGQDPQFLISFYEKMQSDKGSIPDRFSAQQFSDYHSELNMSSLELGDSALYFCASSHLTEEKLFFGSGTQLSVL.

The V call is TRBV11-3, the J call TRBJ2-7; the D gene is possibly TRBD2 (5 bases). Between the trimmed V and J ends, which lost 1 base and 1 base, there was a span of 11 bases. The germline V gene encodes CDR1 SGHNT and CDR2 YENEEA. The CDR3 spans 15 residues. Here the CDR3 DNA reads TGTGCCAGCAGCTTAGCCGGGAACCCGTCCTACGAGCAGTACTTC. It codes for CASSLAGNPSYEQYF.